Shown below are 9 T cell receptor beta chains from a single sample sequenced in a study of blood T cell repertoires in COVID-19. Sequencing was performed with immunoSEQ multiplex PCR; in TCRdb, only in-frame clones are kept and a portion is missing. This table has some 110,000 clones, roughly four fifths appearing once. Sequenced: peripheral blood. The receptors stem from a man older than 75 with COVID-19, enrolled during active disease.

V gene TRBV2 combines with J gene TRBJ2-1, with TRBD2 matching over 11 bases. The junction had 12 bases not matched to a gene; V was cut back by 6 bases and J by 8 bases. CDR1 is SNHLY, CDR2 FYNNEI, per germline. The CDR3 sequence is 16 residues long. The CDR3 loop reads CASRGGSGRAHHEQFF. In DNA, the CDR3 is TGTGCCAGCAGGGGAGGTAGCGGGAGGGCCCACCATGAGCAGTTCTTC.

In DNA form, the CDR3 reads TGTGCCTGGAGTCCAACAGGCAATCAGCCCCAGCATTTT. Translating it yields CAWSPTGNQPQHF. V and J are TRBV30 and TRBJ1-5, with D unresolved. Germline values: CDR1 GTSNPN, CDR2 SVGIG (reference sequence). The length of the CDR3 is 13 residues. V was pared by 2 bases and J by 2 bases, with 7 bases between.

CDR3 sequence reads: CSAPRSGELFF. CDR3 coding DNA: TGCAGTGCTCCGCGGAGCGGGGAGCTGTTTTTT. The J gene is TRBJ2-2, the V gene TRBV20-1, with unresolved D. V was clipped by 5 bases and J by 7 bases, with 8 bases between them. This CDR3 contains 11 residues. Germline V gene sequence: CDR1 DFQATT, CDR2 SNEGSKA (reference sequence).

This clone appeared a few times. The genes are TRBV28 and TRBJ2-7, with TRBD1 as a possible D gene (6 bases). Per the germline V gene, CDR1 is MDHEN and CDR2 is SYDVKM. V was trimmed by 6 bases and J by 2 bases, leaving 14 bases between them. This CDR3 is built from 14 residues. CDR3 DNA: TGTGCCAGCAGGCCGGGACACAGAACCTACGAGCAGTACTTC. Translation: CASRPGHRTYEQYF.

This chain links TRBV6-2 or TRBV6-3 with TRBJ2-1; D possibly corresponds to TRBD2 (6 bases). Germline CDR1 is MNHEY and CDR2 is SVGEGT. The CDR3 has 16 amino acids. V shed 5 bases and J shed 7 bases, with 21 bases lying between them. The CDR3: CASSPIPGRWGNEQFF. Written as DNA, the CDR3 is TGTGCCAGCAGTCCGATACCCGGGAGATGGGGGAATGAGCAGTTCTTC.

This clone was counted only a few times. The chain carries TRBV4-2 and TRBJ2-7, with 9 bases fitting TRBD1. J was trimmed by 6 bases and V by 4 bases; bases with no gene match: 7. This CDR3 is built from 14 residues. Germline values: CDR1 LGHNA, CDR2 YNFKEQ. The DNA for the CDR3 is TGTGCCAGCAGCCCATGGGACAGGGCAGGCGAGCAGTACTTC. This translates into CASSPWDRAGEQYF.

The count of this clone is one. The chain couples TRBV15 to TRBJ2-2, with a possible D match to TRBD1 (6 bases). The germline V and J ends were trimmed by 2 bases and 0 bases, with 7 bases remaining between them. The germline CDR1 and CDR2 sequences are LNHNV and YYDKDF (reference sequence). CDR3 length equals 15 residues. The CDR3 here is CATSRYRANTGELFF. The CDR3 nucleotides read TGTGCCACCAGCAGATACAGGGCGAACACCGGGGAGCTGTTTTTT.

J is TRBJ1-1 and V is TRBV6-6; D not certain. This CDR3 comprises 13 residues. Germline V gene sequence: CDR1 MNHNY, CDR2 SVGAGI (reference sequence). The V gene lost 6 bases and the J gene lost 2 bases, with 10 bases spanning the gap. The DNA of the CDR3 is TGTGCCAGCAGATGGACTGGAAACACTGAAGCTTTCTTT. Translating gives CASRWTGNTEAFF.

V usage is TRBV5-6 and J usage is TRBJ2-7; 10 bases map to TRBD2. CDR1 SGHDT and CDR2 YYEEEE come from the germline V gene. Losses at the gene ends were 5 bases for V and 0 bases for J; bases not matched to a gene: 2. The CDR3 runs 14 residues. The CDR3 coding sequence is TGTGCCAGCAGGTCTAGCGGGAGCTCCTACGAGCAGTACTTC. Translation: CASRSSGSSYEQYF.